In its sample, the clone carrying this T cell receptor (beta chain) was seen a few times. Its antigen is unidentified. This sample stems from a study of tumor and adjacent non-tumor tissue in lung cancer. Study overall: The cohort had roughly 12 adenocarcinoma, 2 squamous cell and 1 small cell patients. The patients, roughly 9 men and 4 or 5 women, were roughly 30 to 80 with stage I to III disease.

Germline V gives CDR1 LNHDA, CDR2 SQIVND (reference sequence). The CDR3 is 16 residues long. Trimming removed 0 bases from V and 1 base from J, with 13 bases in between. Three rounds of nested PCR, following a modified ARM-PCR protocol, produced the TCRbeta library. TCRdb used MiXCR to reprocess the multiplex PCR reads, holding one entry per CDR3 protein. This table has about 200,000 distinct CDR3 sequences, about two thirds appearing once. RNA was extracted from bulk tissue without any cell sorting. Donors were chemotherapy-naive, newly diagnosed lung cancer surgical patients in China, August–late 2014. Findings and limits, study-wide: Tumor tissue had significantly higher TCR diversity than normal lung.

The rearrangement uses TRBV19 and TRBJ2-7; D might be TRBD1 or TRBD2, each matching 6 bases. The source is a man in his 60s with non-small cell lung cancer. Sequenced: lung tumor tissue. The CDR3 DNA reads TGTGCCAGTAGTATAGATCTCGGAGGGGGGTCCTACGAGCAGTACTTC. Its protein product is CASSIDLGGGSYEQYF.